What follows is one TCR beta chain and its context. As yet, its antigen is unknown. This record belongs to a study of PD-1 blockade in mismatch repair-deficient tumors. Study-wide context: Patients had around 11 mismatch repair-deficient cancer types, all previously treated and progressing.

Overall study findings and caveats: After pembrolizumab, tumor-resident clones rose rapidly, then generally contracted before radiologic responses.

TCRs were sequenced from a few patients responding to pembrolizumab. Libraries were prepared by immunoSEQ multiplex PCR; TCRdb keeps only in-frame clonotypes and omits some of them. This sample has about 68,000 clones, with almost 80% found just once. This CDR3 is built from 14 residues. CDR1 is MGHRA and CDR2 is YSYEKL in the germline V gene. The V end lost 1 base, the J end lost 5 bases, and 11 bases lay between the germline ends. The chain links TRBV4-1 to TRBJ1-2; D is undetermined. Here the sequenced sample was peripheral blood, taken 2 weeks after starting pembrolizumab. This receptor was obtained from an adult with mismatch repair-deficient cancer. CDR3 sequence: CASSQVSVQYGYTF. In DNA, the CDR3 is TGCGCCAGCAGCCAAGTGTCAGTTCAATATGGCTACACCTTC.